The 5 T cell receptor beta chains below all came from one sample that was sequenced in a study of blood T cell repertoires in COVID-19. Assay: immunoSEQ multiplex PCR; the TCRdb copy retains only in-frame clones and omits some. Of a few hundred thousand clones listed, roughly 80% were seen once; the top ten hold 3.4%. Sequenced: PBMCs or T cells enriched from blood (not recorded which). The receptor source for this set is a man aged 45-60 years who had recovered from COVID-19.

The chain has TRBV10-1 and TRBJ2-2; TRBD1 agrees at 7 bases. V dropped 0 bases and J dropped 7; count of bases not matched to a gene: 11. Germline V gene sequence: CDR1 WNHNN, CDR2 SYGVQD (reference sequence). The CDR3 contains 17 residues. DNA of the CDR3: TGCGCCAGCAGTGAGTCGTTTACAGGGGCTGGGATCGGGGAGCTGTTTTTT. This translates into CASSESFTGAGIGELFF.

The gene calls are TRBV2 and TRBJ1-5; 8 nucleotides agree with TRBD1. V shed 8 bases, J shed 9 bases, and the junction held 12 bases outside the gene matches. This CDR3 contains 14 residues. The germline CDR1 and CDR2 sequences are SNHLY and FYNNEI. CDR3 region: CASGTTGASRPQHF. In DNA form, the CDR3 reads TGTGCCAGCGGGACGACAGGGGCCTCTAGGCCCCAGCATTTT.

This chain joins TRBV5-1 and TRBJ2-2; D not certain. The CDR3 runs 15 residues. CDR1 SGHRS and CDR2 YFSETQ come from the germline V gene. Deletions cut 0 bases from V and 2 bases from J, with 8 bases between. DNA for the CDR3: TGCGCCAGCAGCTTGGGCTCAGGAAACACCGGGGAGCTGTTTTTT. Amino acid sequence: CASSLGSGNTGELFF.

The rearrangement links TRBV21-1 to TRBJ1-2. TRBV21-1 is an annotated pseudogene. This CDR3 is 12 amino acids long. This CDR3 is CASSKTPGEKYF. Here the CDR3 DNA reads TGTGCCAGCAGCAAAACGCCGGGAGAGAAGTACTTC.

The chain recombines TRBV29-1 with TRBJ1-1, with 7 bases fitting TRBD1. This CDR3 has 13 amino acids. The germline V gene has CDR1 SQVTM and CDR2 ANQGSEA. V shed 4 bases, J shed 2 bases, and the junction held 4 bases outside the gene matches. The chain's CDR3 is CSVGGTANTEAFF. CDR3 DNA: TGCAGCGTTGGAGGGACAGCAAACACTGAAGCTTTCTTT.